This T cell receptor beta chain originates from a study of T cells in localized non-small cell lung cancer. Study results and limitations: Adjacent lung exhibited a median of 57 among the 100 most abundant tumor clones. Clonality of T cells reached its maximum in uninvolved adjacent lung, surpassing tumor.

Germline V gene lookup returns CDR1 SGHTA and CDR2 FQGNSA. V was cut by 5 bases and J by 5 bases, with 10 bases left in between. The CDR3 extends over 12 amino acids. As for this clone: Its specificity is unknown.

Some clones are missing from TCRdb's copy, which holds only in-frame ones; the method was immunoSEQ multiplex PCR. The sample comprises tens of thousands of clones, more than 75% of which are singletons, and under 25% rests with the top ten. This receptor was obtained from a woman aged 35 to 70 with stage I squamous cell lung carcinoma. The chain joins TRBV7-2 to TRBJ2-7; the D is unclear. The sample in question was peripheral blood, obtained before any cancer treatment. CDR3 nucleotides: TGTGCCAGCAGCGAGCGACCCCACGAGCAGTACTTC. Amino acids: CASSERPHEQYF.